A selection of T cell receptor beta chains follows, all from one sample in a study of T-cell reconstitution after alpha-beta-depleted transplantation in children. TCRdb reprocessed the PCR reads with MiXCR, giving one entry per CDR3 protein. Found here are fewer than 400,000 distinct CDR3 sequences, 20% of them singletons; the top ten hold approximately 3.9%. The sequencing used PBMCs from the stem cell graft donor, collected from the stem cell graft. The receptors were sampled from a human donor who donated a stem cell graft to a child with acute myeloid leukemia. Each CDR3 is given with its conserved first and last residue. D genes are given only for firm matches. Part of the rows lack a size; the others show once, few, many or a class for expanded clones.

CDR3 protein: CASSLVSANTGELFF; CDR3 DNA: TGCGCCAGCAGCTTGGTGTCCGCGAACACCGGGGAGCTGTTTTTT; V gene: TRBV5-1; J gene: TRBJ2-2; D gene: NA; clone size: NA
CDR3 protein: CASSQNAGGTDTQYF; CDR3 DNA: TGTGCCAGCAGCCAAAACGCGGGAGGCACAGATACGCAGTATTTT; V gene: TRBV3-1; J gene: TRBJ2-3; D gene: TRBD2; clone size: few
CDR3 protein: CATSDRGESSTDTQYF; CDR3 DNA: TGTGCCACCAGTGACCGGGGGGAGTCTAGCACAGATACGCAGTATTTT; V gene: TRBV24-1; J gene: TRBJ2-3; D gene: TRBD2; clone size: few
CDR3 protein: CASSRDPGLAHNEQFF; CDR3 DNA: TGTGCCAGCAGTAGGGATCCGGGACTAGCGCACAATGAGCAGTTCTTC; V gene: TRBV28; J gene: TRBJ2-1; D gene: TRBD2; clone size: NA
CDR3 protein: CSVGGSNEKLFF; CDR3 DNA: TGCAGCGTTGGCGGATCTAATGAAAAACTGTTTTTT; V gene: TRBV29-1; J gene: TRBJ1-4; D gene: NA; clone size: NA
CDR3 protein: CASSKAADQGTEAFF; CDR3 DNA: TGTGCCAGCAGCAAAGCAGCGGACCAAGGCACTGAAGCTTTCTTT; V gene: TRBV21-1; J gene: TRBJ1-1; D gene: NA; clone size: NA
CDR3 protein: CASTRRGIPYSNQPQHF; CDR3 DNA: TGTGCCAGCACTCGGAGGGGAATCCCTTATAGCAATCAGCCCCAGCATTTT; V gene: TRBV28; J gene: TRBJ1-5; D gene: NA; clone size: NA
CDR3 protein: CASSDGEYPTGELFF; CDR3 DNA: TGTGCCAGCAGTGATGGGGAATACCCCACGGGGGAGCTGTTTTTT; V gene: TRBV6-1; J gene: TRBJ2-2; D gene: NA; clone size: NA
CDR3 protein: CAIKLAGMNEQFF; CDR3 DNA: TGTGCCATCAAACTAGCGGGAATGAATGAGCAGTTCTTC; V gene: TRBV10-3; J gene: TRBJ2-1; D gene: TRBD2; clone size: few
CDR3 protein: CASSINLEGGLNF; CDR3 DNA: TGTGCCAGCTCAATAAATTTAGAGGGGGGTTTGAACTTC; V gene: TRBV25-1; J gene: TRBJ2-7; D gene: NA; clone size: NA